This TCR beta chain was identified during a study of beta chain features in type 1 diabetes. Study details: No age, gender or cell yield differences were seen between patients and healthy donors.

In this sample, this clone turned up a few times. The antigen remains undetermined. The V gene's germline CDR1 is LNHDA and CDR2 SQIVND (reference sequence). The germline V and J ends were trimmed by 7 bases and 4 bases, with 14 bases remaining between them. This CDR3 has 14 residues. Findings of the study overall: Significant though moderate, a shortening of TCRB CDR3s appeared in all four CD4+ subsets of Type 1 diabetes patients.

Every isolated RNA sample was fully reverse transcribed, so sequencing captured expressed TCRB transcripts. The data were produced by immunoSEQ multiplex PCR, yet TCRdb's version contains in-frame clones alone and is incomplete. The data show over 600,000 clones, under 15% seen once. Sequenced sample: naive CD4+ T cells from blood. This receptor was obtained from a man aged 25-45 years with type 1 diabetes. This sequence joins TRBV19 and TRBJ2-1; a weak D match, TRBD1 (5 bases). The CDR3 loop reads CASNKGSYYNEQFF. For the CDR3, the DNA is TGTGCCAGTAACAAGGGGTCCTATTACAATGAGCAGTTCTTC.